A selection of T cell receptor beta chains follows, all from one sample in a study of T-cell memory formation after mild COVID-19. TCRdb processed the 5' RACE reads anew with MiXCR; each CDR3 protein has one entry. The sample comprises over 60,000 distinct CDR3 sequences, over 15% of which are singletons, and roughly 33% rests with the top ten. The sample taken for sequencing was PBMCs or a T cell subset sorted from them (not recorded which). Receptors were obtained from an adult woman who had mild COVID-19 (a few samples of this study predate the infection). Cell type and time point are not known. CDR3s include the opening cysteine and the closing phenylalanine or tryptophan. D genes are given only for firm matches. The size entry is marked missing in some rows and otherwise reads once, few, many or a size class.

>TRBJ1-2|TRBV4-3|.|.
TGCGCCAGCAGCCAGGGGAGACGGGGATCTCACTATGGCTACACCTTC
CASSQGRRGSHYGYTF
>TRBJ2-1|TRBV7-6|TRBD2|.
TGTGCCAGCAGCTTACGCGGGAGGGTAGATGAGCAGTTCTTC
CASSLRGRVDEQFF
>TRBJ1-2|TRBV4-3|.|.
TGCGCCAGCAGCCAAGATACGGGACTTATGTATGGCTACACCTTC
CASSQDTGLMYGYTF
>TRBJ2-3|TRBV11-3|TRBD2|few
TGTGCCAGCAGCTCCTATAGCTCGGGGGGGCCGACAGATACGCAGTATTTT
CASSSYSSGGPTDTQYF
>TRBJ1-6|TRBV6-1|TRBD1|.
TGTGCCAGCAGTTATGGGACAGGGGCCAGATCACCCCTCCACTTT
CASSYGTGARSPLHF
>TRBJ2-2|TRBV9|.|few
TGTGCCAGCAGCGAGGAGCACAGGGTGGGCACCGGGGAGCTGTTTTTT
CASSEEHRVGTGELFF
>TRBJ2-1|TRBV4-1|.|.
TGCGCCAGCAGCCAAGATTACGGGGCCTATGAGCAGTTCTTC
CASSQDYGAYEQFF
>TRBJ1-1|TRBV24-1|.|.
TGTGCCACCAGAGGGGGGCGAAACACTGAAGCTTTCTTT
CATRGGRNTEAFF
>TRBJ2-1|TRBV11-3|TRBD2|few
TGTGCCAGCAGCCCCCGGACTAGCGGGGTTAGCTCCTACAATGAGCAGTTCTTC
CASSPRTSGVSSYNEQFF
>TRBJ2-1|TRBV9|TRBD2|.
TGTGCCAGCAGCGTAGCGGGGCGGGAGGGTTACAATGAGCAGTTCTTC
CASSVAGREGYNEQFF
>TRBJ1-1|TRBV20-1|.|.
TGCAGTGCTAGGGACACTGAAGCTTTCTTT
CSARDTEAFF
>TRBJ2-3|TRBV5-5|TRBD2|.
TGTGCCAGCACCCGGGGGGATGATGCAGATACGCAGTATTTT
CASTRGDDADTQYF
>TRBJ2-5|TRBV6-6|TRBD1|.
TGTGCCAGCAGCTCTCTAGGGACAGCCAGCCAAGAGACCCAGTACTTC
CASSSLGTASQETQYF
>TRBJ1-1|TRBV9|TRBD1|.
TGTGCCAGCAGCGTAGGACAGGGGGCCTTGATTGACACTGAAGCTTTCTTT
CASSVGQGALIDTEAFF
>TRBJ2-7|TRBV4-1|TRBD1|many
TGCGCCAGCAGCCTCCAGCAGCAGGGGGAACTCTACGAGCAGTACTTC
CASSLQQQGELYEQYF
>TRBJ2-5|TRBV12-3/TRBV12-4|.|few
TGTGCCAGCAGTCTGGACTTCTCCGGGGAGACCCAGTACTTC
CASSLDFSGETQYF
>TRBJ2-1|TRBV20-1|.|.
TGCAGTGCTCCGGGGAAGGAACGCTTCTTC
CSAPGKERFF
>TRBJ2-7|TRBV7-6|TRBD1|few
TGTGCCAGCAGCTCGGGACAGGGGGACATCGAGCAGTACTTC
CASSSGQGDIEQYF
>TRBJ2-7|TRBV27|.|.
TGTGCCAGCAGTTCAATCGGACTAAGCAGCGAGCAGTACTTC
CASSSIGLSSEQYF
>TRBJ2-3|TRBV3-1|.|.
TGTGCCAGCAGCCAAGATCTTGGCGGGAAGGTTACGCAGTATTTT
CASSQDLGGKVTQYF
>TRBJ2-7|TRBV20-1|TRBD1|few
TGCAGGTCGAGGGACAGGGAAACCTACGAGCAGTACTTC
CRSRDRETYEQYF
>TRBJ2-3|TRBV7-9|.|few
TGTGCCAGCAGCTTAATCGTGGGCACAGATACGCAGTATTTT
CASSLIVGTDTQYF
>TRBJ2-5|TRBV15|TRBD2|.
TGTGCCACCATAGGTTCGGTTCAGGGAGGGGACCAAGAGACCCAGTACTTC
CATIGSVQGGDQETQYF
>TRBJ1-2|TRBV11-2|.|.
TGTGCCAGCAGCGGAGGGACACACAACTATGGCTACACCTTC
CASSGGTHNYGYTF